The 12 T cell receptor beta chains below were found in one sample sequenced in a study of blood T cell repertoires in COVID-19. Some clones are missing from TCRdb's copy, which holds only in-frame ones; the method was immunoSEQ multiplex PCR. The sample holds 200,000 to 250,000 clones; roughly 83% are singletons and the top ten take more than 2%. Specimen: PBMCs or T cells enriched from blood (not recorded which). These receptors originate from a woman in her forties or fifties who had recovered from COVID-19.

The V and J genes are TRBV1 and TRBJ1-1; the tabulated D call, TRBD1, remains unverified against the DNA. TRBV1 is classified as a pseudogene. This CDR3 comprises 16 residues. The CDR3 nucleotides are TGCACCAGCAGCCGGAGTGAGAGGGGGCGCAGGACTGAAGCTTTCTTT. Protein sequence: CTSSRSERGRRTEAFF.

The rearrangement uses TRBV4-2 and TRBJ2-7, with D tentatively TRBD1 (6 bases). This CDR3 has 16 amino acids. V was shortened by 4 bases and J by 2 bases, with 18 bases between the two germline ends. Germline V gene sequence: CDR1 LGHNA, CDR2 YNFKEQ. This CDR3 is CASSLQDSVLAYEQYF. CDR3 DNA sequence: TGTGCCAGCAGCCTACAGGACAGCGTTCTTGCCTACGAGCAGTACTTC.

The rearrangement uses TRBV27 and TRBJ1-1; TRBD1 agrees at 8 bases. The germline V gene has CDR1 MNHEY and CDR2 SMNVEV (reference sequence). This CDR3 is built from 14 residues. Trimming took 1 base from V and 7 from J; bases not matched to a gene: 5. DNA of the CDR3: TGTGCCAGCAGTTTATGGCAGGGGGCAGGTGAAGCTTTCTTT. This gives the protein CASSLWQGAGEAFF.

J is TRBJ1-1 and V is TRBV6-5, with D possibly TRBD1 on 6 matching bases. This CDR3 has 14 amino acids. V was trimmed by 5 bases and J by 4 bases, leaving 14 bases between them. The V gene's germline CDR1 is MNHEY and CDR2 SVGAGI. This CDR3 is CASSLTGQSTEAFF. CDR3 DNA: TGTGCCAGCAGTCTGACAGGACAGAGCACTGAAGCTTTCTTT.

This rearrangement joins TRBV7-2 to TRBJ1-2, with D perhaps TRBD1 (6 bases). Between the trimmed V and J ends, which lost 2 bases and 4 bases, there was a span of 14 bases. The length of the CDR3 is 15 residues. CDR1 and CDR2 (germline): SGHTA, FQGNSA. CDR3 sequence reads: CASSLSPARGYGYTF. The CDR3 DNA sequence: TGTGCCAGCAGCTTATCACCGGCCAGGGGCTATGGCTACACCTTC.

The CDR3 bases are TGTGCCTGCCACGTTAGGACAGGCTCCTACGAGCAGTACTTC. It is translated as CACHVRTGSYEQYF. J is TRBJ2-7 and V is TRBV30, with 7 bases lining up with TRBD1. V was pared by 6 bases and J by 0 bases, with 8 bases of the junction left unmatched. This CDR3 comprises 14 residues. Germline loops: CDR1 GTSNPN, CDR2 SVGIG (reference sequence).

J is TRBJ2-2 and V is TRBV30, with 7 bases matching TRBD1. Per the germline V gene, CDR1 is GTSNPN and CDR2 is SVGIG (reference sequence). The CDR3 loop spans 14 amino acids. V shed 8 bases, J shed 4 bases, and the junction held 10 bases outside the gene matches. CDR3 sequence (DNA): TGTGCCGGCTTAGGACAGGACCGCACCGGGGAGCTGTTTTTT. Protein product: CAGLGQDRTGELFF.

V is TRBV19 and J is TRBJ2-7, with 7 bases that match TRBD2. CDR1 LNHDA and CDR2 SQIVND come from the germline V gene (reference sequence). The V and J ends lost 3 bases and 3 bases, in that order; junction bases with no gene match: 2. The CDR3 has 13 residues. The CDR3, as DNA: TGTGCCAGTAGTATTACGGGGGGCTACGAGCAGTACTTC. It codes for CASSITGGYEQYF.

This chain links TRBV5-1 with TRBJ1-3; D is unclear. Trimming cost V 1 base and J 1 base, with 6 bases left between them. CDR3 length: 14 residues. The V gene's germline CDR1 is SGHRS and CDR2 YFSETQ. The CDR3 spells CASSLSESGNTIYF. In DNA, the CDR3 is TGCGCCAGCAGCTTGAGTGAGTCTGGAAACACCATATATTTT.

CDR3 coding DNA: TGTGCCAGCACCCCGATGTCAGGGGGCGCGACTGAAGCTTTCTTT. As protein: CASTPMSGGATEAFF. V gene TRBV28 combines with J gene TRBJ1-1; 8 bases match TRBD1. V lost 7 bases and J lost 5; bases outside the gene matches: 12. The germline CDR1 and CDR2 sequences are MDHEN and SYDVKM. CDR3 length equals 15 residues.

CDR3: CASSMIGVFTEAFF. In nucleotides, the CDR3 is TGTGCCAGTAGTATGATAGGGGTCTTCACTGAAGCTTTCTTT. The chain carries TRBV19 and TRBJ1-1; tentative D call: TRBD1 (5 bases). Trimming pared 3 bases from V and 4 bases from J, leaving 12 bases between. This CDR3 spans 14 amino acids. The germline gives CDR1 LNHDA, CDR2 SQIVND (reference sequence).

The chain recombines TRBV27 with TRBJ2-3, with TRBD1 identical over 7 bases. Germline CDR1 is MNHEY and CDR2 is SMNVEV (reference sequence). This CDR3 has 14 amino acids. V shed 5 bases and J 2 bases; nucleotides not matched to a gene: 4. The CDR3 is CASSARGYTDTQYF. The CDR3 DNA sequence: TGTGCCAGCAGTGCCAGGGGGTACACAGATACGCAGTATTTT.